The clone carrying this TCR beta chain was counted only a few times. Preparation of the TCRbeta library used unique molecular identifiers. TCRdb re-called the PCR reads through MiXCR, storing one row per CDR3 protein. The sample carries about 610,000 distinct CDR3 sequences, roughly a tenth recorded once. This record belongs to a study of T-cell reconstitution after alpha-beta-depleted transplantation in children. CDR3 length: 16 residues. Germline CDR1 SGHVS, CDR2 FQNEAQ. Trimming cost V 5 bases and J 1 base, with 17 bases left between them. This TCR was recovered from a human donor who donated a stem cell graft to a child with acute myeloid leukemia. Sequenced here: PBMCs from the stem cell graft donor, sampled from the stem cell graft. The chain uses TRBV7-8 and TRBJ1-1; no clear D. CDR3 DNA: TGTGCCAGCAGCCCTCCCGGAGGGTATCGGAACACTGAAGCTTTCTTT. Protein: CASSPPGGYRNTEAFF.